This T cell receptor (beta chain) was sequenced during a study of radiotherapy plus CTLA-4 blockade in lung cancer. In the case of this clone: Its target is unknown.

Per germline, CDR1 SGHTA and CDR2 FQGTGA. The CDR3 totals 13 residues. Unmatched junction bases numbered 8, after V lost 5 bases and J lost 8 bases. Sequencing used immunoSEQ multiplex PCR; TCRdb keeps in-frame clones, though not all of them. Of around 44,000 clones listed, around nine tenths are singletons. Treatment of patients with chemo-refractory metastatic non-small-cell lung cancer consisted of focal radiation plus CTLA-4 blockade with ipilimumab. Study-level findings and limits: Early clonal dynamics of blood T cells, together with interferon-beta, were reported as the best response predictor.

The receptor was isolated from a human donor with non-small cell lung cancer that progressed on radiotherapy plus ipilimumab. Some clones in this sample may be carry-over from other donors' samples. The specimen comprised peripheral blood, sampled from a patient treated with radiotherapy plus ipilimumab. This chain joins TRBV7-3 and TRBJ1-2; 7 nucleotides align to TRBD1. In DNA form, the CDR3 reads TGTGCCAGCAGCCAACAGGGGACGGGCGGCTACACCTTC. This codes for CASSQQGTGGYTF.